Listed below are T cell receptor beta chains from one sample, sequenced in a study of blood T cells in healthy people across ages. TCRdb processed the 5' RACE reads anew with MiXCR; each CDR3 protein has one entry. Found here are 1.5 million to 2 million distinct CDR3 sequences, less than 50% of them singletons; the top ten hold less than 2.5%. Sequenced sample: blood. The receptors originated from a woman in her thirties or forties in good health. The CDR3 runs from the conserved cysteine through the conserved F or W. Fields, in order: D gene, V gene, clone size, J gene, CDR3 protein, CDR3 DNA. The D gene is left open where the match is weak. Clone size appears in some rows only: once, few, many, or a class for an expanded clone.

>TRBD2|TRBV5-1|many|TRBJ2-7
CASSVREGFYEQYF
TGCGCCAGCAGCGTGAGGGAGGGATTTTACGAGCAGTACTTC
>.|TRBV27|few|TRBJ2-7
CASSPRDTDYEQYF
TGTGCCAGCAGTCCCCGGGACACCGACTACGAGCAGTACTTC
>.|TRBV7-2|.|TRBJ2-7
CASNSYRVLSYEQYF
TGTGCCAGCAACTCGTACAGGGTATTATCCTACGAGCAGTACTTC
>TRBD2|TRBV12-3/TRBV12-4|.|TRBJ2-7
CASRRGFYEQYF
TGTGCCAGCAGGCGGGGGTTCTACGAGCAGTACTTC
>.|TRBV27|.|TRBJ2-5
CASSETRGETQYF
TGTGCCAGCAGTGAAACTAGGGGTGAGACCCAGTACTTC
>TRBD1|TRBV5-1|.|TRBJ2-1
CASSLVIARGQGGQFF
TGCGCCAGCAGCTTGGTGATCGCCCGGGGACAGGGGGGGCAGTTCTTC
>.|TRBV6-2/TRBV6-3|.|TRBJ2-1
CASIKNRGNEQFF
TGTGCCAGCATAAAAAACCGGGGCAATGAGCAGTTCTTC
>.|TRBV7-2|few|TRBJ2-1
CASRKPGLGTHNEQFF
TGTGCCAGCAGAAAACCAGGGCTAGGAACACACAATGAGCAGTTCTTC
>TRBD1|TRBV27|.|TRBJ2-7
CASSIWTGGSYEQYF
TGTGCCAGCAGTATTTGGACAGGGGGCAGTTACGAGCAGTACTTC
>TRBD1|TRBV2|.|TRBJ2-4
CASNYRGRAKNIQYF
TGTGCCAGCAACTACAGGGGACGGGCCAAAAACATTCAGTACTTC
>.|TRBV6-6|.|TRBJ2-5
CASSDRTVLQETQYF
TGTGCCAGCAGTGATCGGACAGTTCTTCAAGAGACCCAGTACTTC
>TRBD2|TRBV20-1|.|TRBJ2-2
CSAPFKGGAGELFF
TGCAGTGCTCCCTTTAAGGGAGGGGCCGGGGAGCTGTTTTTT
>.|TRBV28|few|TRBJ2-3
CASNIGTTDTQYF
TGTGCCAGCAACATTGGGACCACAGATACGCAGTATTTT
>.|TRBV5-1|.|TRBJ1-6
CASSPTPANSPLHF
TGCGCCAGCAGCCCCACGCCAGCCAATTCACCCCTCCACTTT
>.|TRBV20-1|.|TRBJ2-5
CSASDTSQGPGETQYF
TGCAGTGCTAGCGACACCTCACAGGGCCCTGGGGAGACCCAGTACTTC
>.|TRBV27|many|TRBJ2-5
CASSLGVWETQYF
TGTGCCAGCAGCTTAGGTGTATGGGAGACCCAGTACTTC
>TRBD1|TRBV7-9|.|TRBJ2-5
CASSLAGQGGAETQYF
TGTGCCAGCAGCTTAGCGGGACAGGGAGGCGCGGAGACCCAGTACTTC
>.|TRBV29-1|.|TRBJ2-5
CSVATASQETQYF
TGCAGCGTTGCGACGGCATCACAAGAGACCCAGTACTTC
>TRBD2|TRBV20-1|.|TRBJ2-1
CSAKQRGSYNEQFF
TGCAGTGCTAAACAGCGGGGGTCCTACAATGAGCAGTTCTTC
>TRBD2|TRBV15|.|TRBJ2-1
CATSREAGEYNEQFF
TGTGCCACCAGCAGAGAGGCGGGGGAATACAATGAGCAGTTCTTC
>.|TRBV12-3/TRBV12-4|.|TRBJ1-2
CASSADIYGYTF
TGTGCCAGCAGTGCGGACATCTATGGCTACACCTTC
>.|TRBV3-1|many|TRBJ2-5
CASSQARGSETQYF
TGTGCCAGCAGCCAAGCCCGTGGGTCGGAGACCCAGTACTTC
>TRBD1|TRBV9|few|TRBJ2-1
CASSPRQGSNEQFF
TGTGCCAGCAGCCCACGACAGGGGTCGAATGAGCAGTTCTTC
>.|TRBV6-5|few|TRBJ2-1
CASSYNTGRSYNEQFF
TGTGCCAGCAGTTACAATACCGGGAGATCCTACAATGAGCAGTTCTTC
>.|TRBV7-3|few|TRBJ2-1
CASSLMRGGSYNEQFF
TGTGCCAGCAGCTTAATGAGGGGGGGCTCCTACAATGAGCAGTTCTTC
>.|TRBV20-1|.|TRBJ1-1
CSARPDTGTRNTEAFF
TGCAGTGCTAGACCCGATACAGGGACAAGGAACACTGAAGCTTTCTTT
>TRBD1|TRBV4-3|once|TRBJ2-7
CASSQRQGFDEQYF
TGCGCCAGCAGCCAACGACAGGGGTTTGACGAGCAGTACTTC
>.|TRBV6-2/TRBV6-3|.|TRBJ2-1
CASSSHEPHFEEQFF
TGTGCCAGCAGTTCGCATGAACCACACTTCGAGGAGCAGTTCTTC
>.|TRBV20-1|few|TRBJ2-4
CSAVPRTALAKNIQYF
TGCAGTGCCGTGCCTCGGACCGCCCTAGCCAAAAACATTCAGTACTTC
>TRBD2|TRBV7-8|once|TRBJ2-3
CASSLATSGSSTDTQYF
TGTGCCAGCAGCTTAGCGACTAGCGGGAGCAGCACAGATACGCAGTATTTT
>.|TRBV3-1|.|TRBJ2-7
CASSHAGTITYEQYF
TGTGCCAGCAGCCATGCCGGGACGATTACCTACGAGCAGTACTTC
>TRBD1|TRBV9|few|TRBJ1-2
CASSVGQGAGYTF
TGTGCCAGCAGCGTTGGACAGGGAGCTGGCTACACCTTC
>.|TRBV7-9|few|TRBJ2-7
CASKFSAGSYEQYF
TGTGCCAGCAAATTTAGCGCAGGCTCCTACGAGCAGTACTTC
>TRBD2|TRBV5-1|few|TRBJ2-3
CASSLSPSGGGTDTQYF
TGCGCCAGCAGCTTGAGTCCTAGCGGGGGTGGCACAGATACGCAGTATTTT
>.|TRBV10-3|.|TRBJ2-7
CAISEIFGRQYF
TGTGCCATCAGTGAAATCTTTGGACGGCAGTACTTC
>.|TRBV7-2|.|TRBJ2-1
CASSPYRGGVVGDEQFF
TGTGCCAGCAGCCCATACCGCGGCGGGGTGGTTGGTGATGAGCAGTTCTTC
>.|TRBV11-2|.|TRBJ2-1
CASSPNVGVGEQFF
TGTGCCAGCAGCCCAAACGTGGGGGTGGGTGAGCAGTTCTTC
>TRBD1|TRBV6-1|.|TRBJ2-6
CASSRDRGASGANVLTF
TGTGCCAGTTCACGGGACAGAGGTGCCTCTGGGGCCAACGTCCTGACTTTC
>.|TRBV20-1|.|TRBJ2-1
CSAQIVLDLPYNSYNEQFF
TGCAGTGCCCAGATAGTCCTAGATTTGCCCTATAACTCCTACAATGAGCAGTTCTTC